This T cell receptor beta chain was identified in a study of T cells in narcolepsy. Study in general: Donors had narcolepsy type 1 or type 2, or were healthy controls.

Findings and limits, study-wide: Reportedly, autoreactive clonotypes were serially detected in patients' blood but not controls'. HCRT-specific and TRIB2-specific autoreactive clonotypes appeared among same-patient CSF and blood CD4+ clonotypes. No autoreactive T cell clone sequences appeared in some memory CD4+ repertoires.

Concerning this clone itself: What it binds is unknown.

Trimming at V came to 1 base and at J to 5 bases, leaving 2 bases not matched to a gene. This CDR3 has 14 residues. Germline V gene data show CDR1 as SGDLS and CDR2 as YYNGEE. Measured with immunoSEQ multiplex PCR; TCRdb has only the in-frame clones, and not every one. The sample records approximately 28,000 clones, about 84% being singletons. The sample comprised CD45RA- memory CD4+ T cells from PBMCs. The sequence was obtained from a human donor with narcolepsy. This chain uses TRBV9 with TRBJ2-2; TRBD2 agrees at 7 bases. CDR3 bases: TGTGCCAGCAGCGTAACCGGGGGGACCGGGGAGCTGTTTTTT. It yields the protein CASSVTGGTGELFF.